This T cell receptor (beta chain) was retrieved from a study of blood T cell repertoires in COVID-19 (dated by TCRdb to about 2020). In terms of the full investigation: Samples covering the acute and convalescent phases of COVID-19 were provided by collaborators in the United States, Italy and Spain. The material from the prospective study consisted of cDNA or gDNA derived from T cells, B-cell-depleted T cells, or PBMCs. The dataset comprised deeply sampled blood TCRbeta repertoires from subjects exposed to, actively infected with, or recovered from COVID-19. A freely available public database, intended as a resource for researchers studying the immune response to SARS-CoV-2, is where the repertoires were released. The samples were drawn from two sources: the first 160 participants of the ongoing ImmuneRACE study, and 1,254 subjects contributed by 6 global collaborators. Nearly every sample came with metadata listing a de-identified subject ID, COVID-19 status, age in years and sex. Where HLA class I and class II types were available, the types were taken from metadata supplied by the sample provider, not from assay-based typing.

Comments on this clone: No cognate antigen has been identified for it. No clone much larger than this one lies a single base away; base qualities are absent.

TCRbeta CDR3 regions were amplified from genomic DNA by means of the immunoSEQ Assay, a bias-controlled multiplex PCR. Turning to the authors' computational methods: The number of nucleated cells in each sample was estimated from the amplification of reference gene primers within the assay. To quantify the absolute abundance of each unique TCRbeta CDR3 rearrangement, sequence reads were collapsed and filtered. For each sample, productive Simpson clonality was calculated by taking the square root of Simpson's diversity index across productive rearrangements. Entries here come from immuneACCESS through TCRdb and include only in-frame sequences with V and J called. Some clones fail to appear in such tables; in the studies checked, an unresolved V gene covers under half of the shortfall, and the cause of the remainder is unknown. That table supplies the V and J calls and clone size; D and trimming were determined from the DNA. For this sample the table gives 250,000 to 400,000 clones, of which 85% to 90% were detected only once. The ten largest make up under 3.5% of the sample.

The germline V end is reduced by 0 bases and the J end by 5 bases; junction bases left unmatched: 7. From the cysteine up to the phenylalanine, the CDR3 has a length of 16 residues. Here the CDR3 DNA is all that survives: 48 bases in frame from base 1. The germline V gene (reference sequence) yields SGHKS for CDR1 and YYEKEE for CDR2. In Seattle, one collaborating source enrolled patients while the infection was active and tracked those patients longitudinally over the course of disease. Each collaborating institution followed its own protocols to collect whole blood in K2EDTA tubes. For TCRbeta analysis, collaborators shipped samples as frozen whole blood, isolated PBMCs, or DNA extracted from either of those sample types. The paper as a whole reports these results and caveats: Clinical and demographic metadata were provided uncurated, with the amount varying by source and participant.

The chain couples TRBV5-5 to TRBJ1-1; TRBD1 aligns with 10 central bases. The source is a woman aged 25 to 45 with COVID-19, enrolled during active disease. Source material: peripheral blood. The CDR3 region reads CASSLEPGQGWTEAFF. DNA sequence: TGTGCCAGCAGCTTGGAACCGGGACAGGGGTGGACTGAAGCTTTCTTT.